Below, 14 T cell receptor beta chains from the same sample are listed, as sequenced in a study of cytomegalovirus exposure and HLA in healthy donors. 60 Vbeta and 13 Jbeta primers were used in PCR. The method was immunoSEQ multiplex PCR; TCRdb's version includes in-frame clones alone and lacks a portion of them. The sample lists 65,000 or so clones, approximately 75% occurring once. The source material was PBMCs. Every receptor here comes from a middle-aged woman in good health and CMV-seropositive.

This chain connects TRBV6-5 to TRBJ2-5; D is possibly TRBD2 (6 bases). With 2 bases removed from V and 9 bases from J, the gap between germline ends came to 16 bases. The CDR3 consists of 14 residues. The germline V gene encodes CDR1 MNHEY and CDR2 SVGAGI. The CDR3 nucleotides read TGTGCCAGCAGTTACACCGGGACTTTCCAGGCCCAGTACTTC. Translated, it gives CASSYTGTFQAQYF.

The rearrangement links TRBV7-2 to TRBJ2-7, with D maybe TRBD1 (6 bases). The CDR3 totals 14 residues. Trimming removed 5 bases from V and 2 bases from J, with 13 bases in between. CDR1 SGHTA and CDR2 FQGNSA come from the germline V gene. The CDR3 spells CASSRDKGTYEQYF. Here the CDR3 DNA reads TGTGCCAGCAGCAGGGACAAGGGGACCTACGAGCAGTACTTC.

The rearrangement links TRBV5-4 to TRBJ2-5, with 8 nucleotides matching TRBD2. Unmatched junction bases numbered 8, after V lost 0 bases and J lost 7 bases. Germline-derived CDR1 and CDR2 are SGHNT and YYREEE (reference sequence). The CDR3 contains 15 residues. This chain's CDR3 is CASSLGLRGDGTQYF. As DNA, the CDR3 is TGTGCCAGCAGCTTGGGTTTGCGGGGGGACGGGACCCAGTACTTC.

The chain carries TRBV4-3 and TRBJ1-4; 7 nucleotides line up with TRBD1. The length of the CDR3 is 16 residues. With V trimmed by 0 bases and J by 8 bases, 9 bases remained unmatched. Per germline, CDR1 LGHNA and CDR2 YSLEER. The CDR3, as DNA: TGCGCCAGCAGCCAAGATCGATGGACAGGTGGAGAAAAACTGTTTTTT. Translating gives CASSQDRWTGGEKLFF.

This rearrangement joins TRBV5-5 to TRBJ1-2; TRBD1 might be the D (6 bases). V was trimmed by 4 bases and J by 4 bases, leaving 14 bases between them. The CDR3 contains 14 residues. The germline CDR1 and CDR2 sequences are SGHKS and YYEKEE (reference sequence). CDR3 nucleotide sequence: TGTGCCAGCAGCCCTCAAGGGGGACGCTATGGCTACACCTTC. This sequence encodes CASSPQGGRYGYTF.

Only one count was recorded for this clone. The gene calls are TRBV10-3 and TRBJ2-7; possible D gene TRBD1, 5 bases. The V end was cut by 6 bases, the J end by 7 bases, with 13 bases between. CDR3 length: 12 residues. The germline V gene has CDR1 ENHRY and CDR2 SYGVKD. The CDR3 region has the DNA TGTGCCATCAGCAGGGAAAAGGAGGAGCAGTACTTC. This translates into CAISREKEEQYF.

The chain has TRBV11-2 and TRBJ1-1, with D hard to call. Germline V gene lookup returns CDR1 SGHAT and CDR2 FQNNGV. CDR3 length: 14 residues. Trimming shortened V by 5 bases and J by 2 bases, and 12 bases separated the two germline ends. The DNA for the CDR3 is TGTGCCAGCAGCCTGACGACGGGTAACACTGAAGCTTTCTTT. Translating it yields CASSLTTGNTEAFF.

The J gene is TRBJ2-2, the V gene TRBV30; D is undetermined. The V end was cut by 1 base, the J end by 8 bases, with 14 bases between. Germline V lookup: CDR1 GTSNPN, CDR2 SVGIG (reference sequence). The CDR3 runs 14 residues. The DNA of the CDR3 is TGTGCCTGGAGTGAAAGTAGCTTGGGTGGGGAGCTGTTTTTT. Its protein product is CAWSESSLGGELFF. The complete variable domain, with remaining parts taken from reference TRBV30 and TRBJ2-2, reads SQTIHQWPATLVQPVGSPLSLECTVEGTSNPNLYWYRQAAGRGLQLLFYSVGIGQISSEVPQNLSASRPQDRQFILSSKKLLLSDSGFYLCAWSESSLGGELFFGEGSRLTVL.

The CDR3 is CASSPGTSSSGANVLTF. In DNA form, the CDR3 reads TGTGCCAGCAGTCCGGGGACATCCAGCTCTGGGGCCAACGTCCTGACTTTC. The rearrangement uses TRBV6-4 and TRBJ2-6, with D tentatively TRBD1 (6 bases). The length of the CDR3 is 17 residues. Deletions cut 5 bases from V and 0 bases from J, with 14 bases between. Germline V gene lookup returns CDR1 MRHNA and CDR2 SNTAGT.

The DNA for the CDR3 is TGTGCCAGCAGCTTGAGGGGACAGGGGGTTCGAGATACGCAGTATTTT. Amino acids: CASSLRGQGVRDTQYF. The rearrangement links TRBV5-6 to TRBJ2-3, with 11 nucleotides matching TRBD1. The CDR3 has 16 residues. The germline gives CDR1 SGHDT, CDR2 YYEEEE. V was clipped by 1 base and J by 5 bases; unmatched bases: 6.

The CDR3, as DNA: TGTGCCAGCAGTGGGTTCGGACAGCGAGAAAAACTGTTTTTT. This encodes CASSGFGQREKLFF. The chain employs TRBV2 and TRBJ1-4; perhaps TRBD1 as D (6 bases). Trimming removed 4 bases from V and 8 bases from J, with 14 bases in between. The CDR3 contains 14 residues. CDR1 and CDR2 (germline): SNHLY, FYNNEI.

This clone is a singleton in its sample. The genes are TRBV27 and TRBJ2-3, with D perhaps TRBD2 (6 bases). Germline CDR1 is MNHEY and CDR2 is SMNVEV (reference sequence). The CDR3 length is 17 residues. V was trimmed by 7 bases and J by 0 bases, leaving 20 bases between them. The DNA of the CDR3 is TGTGCCAGCACCTCCCCGGGACTTTCCGATAGCACAGATACGCAGTATTTT. This sequence encodes CASTSPGLSDSTDTQYF.

CDR3 DNA: TGTGCCAGCGGATTTGGGGGGACCCCCTATGGCTACACCTTC. Protein product: CASGFGGTPYGYTF. This chain connects TRBV2 to TRBJ1-2, with D perhaps TRBD1 (5 bases). V was cut by 8 bases and J by 4 bases, with 17 bases left in between. The V gene's germline CDR1 is SNHLY and CDR2 FYNNEI. The CDR3 consists of 14 residues. The complete variable domain, with remaining parts taken from reference TRBV2 and TRBJ1-2, reads EPEVTQTPSHQVTQMGQEVILRCVPISNHLYFYWYRQILGQKVEFLVSFYNNEISEKSEIFDDQFSVERPDGSNFTLKIRSTKLEDSAMYFCASGFGGTPYGYTFGSGTRLTVV.

The V call is TRBV5-1, the J call TRBJ2-7; a possible D gene is TRBD1 (5 bases). Trimming stripped 4 bases from V and 5 bases from J, with 16 bases between. This CDR3 has 14 amino acids. Germline CDR1 SGHRS, CDR2 YFSETQ. CDR3 protein: CASSLDGAMDEQYF. The CDR3 DNA reads TGCGCCAGCAGCCTCGATGGGGCCATGGACGAGCAGTACTTC. The full variable domain, in which reference TRBV5-1 and TRBJ2-7 provide the parts outside the CDR3, is KAGVTQTPRYLIKTRGQQVTLSCSPISGHRSVSWYQQTPGQGLQFLFEYFSETQRNKGNFPGRFSGRQFSNSRSEMNVSTLELGDSALYLCASSLDGAMDEQYFGPGTRLTVT.